These 22 T cell receptor beta chains came from one sample sequenced in a study of cytomegalovirus exposure and HLA in healthy donors. Sequencing used immunoSEQ multiplex PCR; TCRdb keeps in-frame clones, though not all of them. The sample has tens of thousands of clones; over 85% are singletons. Sequenced material: PBMCs. These receptors were collected from a young woman in good health and CMV-seropositive.

The chain is built from TRBV7-8 and TRBJ2-6; D is ambiguous. CDR3 length equals 17 residues. The ends were cut back, 1 base at V and 0 bases at J, with 10 bases in the middle. Germline lookup yields CDR1 SGHVS and CDR2 FQNEAQ. The CDR3 DNA sequence: TGTGCCAGCAGCTTAGTATCCCGGAGCTCTGGGGCCAACGTCCTGACTTTC. Its translation: CASSLVSRSSGANVLTF.

The chain is built from TRBV2 and TRBJ1-3, with D perhaps TRBD1 (5 bases). The V gene's germline CDR1 is SNHLY and CDR2 FYNNEI. The CDR3 has 13 amino acids. The V end was cut by 6 bases, the J end by 1 base, with 7 bases between. The CDR3 coding sequence is TGTGCCAGCAGCCAGGGTTCTGGAAACACCATATATTTT. Its protein product is CASSQGSGNTIYF.

In its sample, this clone was seen once. The gene calls are TRBV30 and TRBJ2-1; perhaps TRBD2 as D (5 bases). The ends were cut back, 0 bases at V and 0 bases at J, with 12 bases in the middle. This CDR3 is 16 amino acids long. The germline V gene has CDR1 GTSNPN and CDR2 SVGIG (reference sequence). The CDR3 is CAWSVGELASYNEQFF. In nucleotides, the CDR3 is TGTGCCTGGAGTGTCGGGGAGTTAGCCTCCTACAATGAGCAGTTCTTC.

The V gene is TRBV19, the J gene TRBJ1-2; 7 bases are shared with TRBD1. Germline CDR1 reads LNHDA; CDR2 reads SQIVND (reference sequence). Trimming cost V 10 bases and J 4 bases; bases outside gene matches: 9. This CDR3 spans 13 amino acids. CDR3 coding DNA: TGTGCCACCGACCCGACAGGGACCTATGGCTACACCTTC. Translated, it gives CATDPTGTYGYTF.

This chain uses TRBV9 with TRBJ1-6; D is ambiguous. CDR1 is SGDLS and CDR2 is YYNGEE in the germline V gene. The V end lost 1 base, the J end lost 8 bases, and 7 bases lay between the germline ends. The length of the CDR3 is 13 residues. The CDR3, as DNA: TGTGCCAGCAGCGTATCGGTCGATTCACCCCTCCACTTT. It yields the protein CASSVSVDSPLHF.

The chain joins TRBV5-8 to TRBJ1-2; TRBD1 matches 10 bases. V was pared by 4 bases and J by 4 bases, with 4 bases of the junction left unmatched. This CDR3 is built from 14 residues. Germline V gene sequence: CDR1 SGHTS, CDR2 YDEGEE. CDR3 coding DNA: TGTGCCAGCAGCCGGGGACAGGGGCCCTATGGCTACACCTTC. Its protein is CASSRGQGPYGYTF.

This chain connects TRBV28 to TRBJ1-1, with D tentatively TRBD1 (5 bases). The CDR3 length is 14 residues. From germline, CDR1 is MDHEN and CDR2 SYDVKM. Trimming shortened V by 2 bases and J by 5 bases, and 12 bases separated the two germline ends. CDR3 nucleotide sequence: TGTGCCAGCAGTTTAAACTCAGGGTGGACTGAAGCTTTCTTT. Translation: CASSLNSGWTEAFF.

V and J are TRBV6-4 and TRBJ2-3; 7 bases agree with TRBD2. Germline V gene sequence: CDR1 MRHNA, CDR2 SNTAGT. CDR3 length equals 14 residues. The ends lost 2 bases at V and 2 bases at J; junction bases unmatched: 1. The CDR3 coding sequence is TGTGCCAGCAGTGACGGGAGGGCCACAGATACGCAGTATTTT. Its translation: CASSDGRATDTQYF.

The rearrangement joins TRBV5-5 to TRBJ1-1, with 7 bases matching TRBD1. The germline CDR1 and CDR2 sequences are SGHKS and YYEKEE (reference sequence). This CDR3 region has 14 residues. V trimming: 4 bases; J trimming: 4 bases; junction bases outside the gene matches: 7. Here the CDR3 DNA reads TGTGCCAGCAGCGGAATACAGGGGACCACTGAAGCTTTCTTT. Its protein is CASSGIQGTTEAFF.

This clone was counted once. The rearrangement joins TRBV6-1 to TRBJ1-2; a weak D match, TRBD1 (5 bases). The CDR3 runs to 14 residues. Between the trimmed V and J ends, which lost 0 bases and 3 bases, there was a span of 8 bases. Germline-derived CDR1 and CDR2 are MNHNS and SASEGT. CDR3 DNA: TGTGCCAGCAGTGAAGCAGGGGATTACTATGGCTACACCTTC. Residues: CASSEAGDYYGYTF.

This chain uses TRBV19 with TRBJ2-1; unclear D gene. V shed 3 bases and J shed 2 bases, with 14 bases lying between them. This CDR3 comprises 16 residues. Germline CDR1 and CDR2: LNHDA and SQIVND (reference sequence). CDR3 protein: CASSIVEAIPYNEQFF. The CDR3 nucleotides read TGTGCCAGTAGTATCGTTGAAGCGATCCCCTACAATGAGCAGTTCTTC.

The chain carries TRBV7-8 and TRBJ1-1; D remains ambiguous. The CDR3 is made up of 13 amino acids. Trimming cost V 5 bases and J 1 base, with 8 bases left between them. Germline V gene sequence: CDR1 SGHVS, CDR2 FQNEAQ. The CDR3 DNA reads TGTGCCAGCAGCCGTTACACGAACACTGAAGCTTTCTTT. Translating gives CASSRYTNTEAFF.

The chain links TRBV4-3 to TRBJ2-1; a possible D gene is TRBD2 (6 bases). Germline CDR1 reads LGHNA; CDR2 reads YSLEER. This CDR3 contains 17 residues. The V end lost 1 base, the J end lost 0 bases, and 13 bases lay between the germline ends. The CDR3 here is CASSQATGGSSYNEQFF. CDR3 sequence (DNA): TGCGCCAGCAGCCAAGCGACCGGGGGTAGCTCCTACAATGAGCAGTTCTTC.

This chain connects TRBV5-5 to TRBJ2-1; D not certain. The V and J ends lost 4 bases and 5 bases respectively, with 7 bases between them. The CDR3 has 12 amino acids. The germline V gene encodes CDR1 SGHKS and CDR2 YYEKEE (reference sequence). The CDR3 region is CASSTENNEQFF. In nucleotides, the CDR3 is TGTGCCAGCAGCACAGAGAACAATGAGCAGTTCTTC. The variable domain in full, with the rest retrieved from reference TRBV5-5 and TRBJ2-1, is DAGVTQSPTHLIKTRGQQVTLRCSPISGHKSVSWYQQVLGQGPQFIFQYYEKEERGRGNFPDRFSARQFPNYSSELNVNALLLGDSALYLCASSTENNEQFFGPGTRLTVL.

The chain has TRBV5-4 and TRBJ2-3, with D perhaps matching TRBD2 (6 bases). CDR1 is SGHNT and CDR2 is YYREEE in the germline V gene (reference sequence). The CDR3 has 15 amino acids. Trimming removed 4 bases from V and 0 bases from J, with 12 bases in between. In nucleotides, the CDR3 is TGTGCCAGCAGCCTCGTAGGGACTAGCACAGATACGCAGTATTTT. Its protein is CASSLVGTSTDTQYF.

The chain joins TRBV7-2 to TRBJ2-3; 9 bases fit TRBD1. Germline V gene data show CDR1 as SGHTA and CDR2 as FQGNSA. The CDR3 consists of 15 residues. V dropped 5 bases and J dropped 4; count of bases not matched to a gene: 7. The CDR3 DNA follows: TGTGCCAGCAGCCCCCAGACAGGGGGTGCAGATACGCAGTATTTT. It encodes CASSPQTGGADTQYF.

This chain links TRBV10-3 with TRBJ2-1; 8 bases match TRBD2. After removal of 4 bases from V and 0 bases from J, the junction contained 2 bases not matched to a gene. The germline gives CDR1 ENHRY, CDR2 SYGVKD. This CDR3 has 15 amino acids. The CDR3: CAISAGTSSYNEQFF. The CDR3 DNA follows: TGTGCCATCAGTGCGGGGACTAGCTCCTACAATGAGCAGTTCTTC.

CDR3 coding DNA: TGTGCCAGCAGTTCCGGGGAGAGTGAGCAGTTCTTC. Encoded protein: CASSSGESEQFF. This chain links TRBV6-4 with TRBJ2-1; tentatively, D is TRBD2 (5 bases). The CDR3 has 12 amino acids. Germline CDR1 reads MRHNA; CDR2 reads SNTAGT. V was trimmed by 5 bases and J by 9 bases, leaving 11 bases between them.

This chain uses TRBV11-3 with TRBJ1-1; 8 bases match TRBD1. Losses at the gene ends were 5 bases for V and 0 bases for J; bases not matched to a gene: 14. The CDR3 loop spans 18 amino acids. CDR1 is SGHNT, CDR2 YENEEA, per germline. This CDR3 is CASSIPGTGRNMNTEAFF. DNA of the CDR3: TGTGCCAGCAGCATTCCAGGGACAGGACGAAATATGAACACTGAAGCTTTCTTT.

Written as DNA, the CDR3 is TGCGCCAGCAGCAGAAAACAGGGGATGGGAACTGAAGCTTTCTTT. It specifies CASSRKQGMGTEAFF. The rearrangement joins TRBV5-1 to TRBJ1-1; 7 positions match TRBD1. CDR1 is SGHRS and CDR2 is YFSETQ in the germline V gene. The J segment lost 5 bases and the V segment lost 4 bases, leaving 11 bases of the junction unmatched. This CDR3 is built from 15 residues.

The chain has TRBV7-9 and TRBJ2-1; 7 nucleotides line up with TRBD2. V shed 5 bases and J 4 bases; nucleotides not matched to a gene: 8. Germline CDR1 reads SEHNR; CDR2 reads FQNEAQ (reference sequence). This CDR3 has 15 amino acids. The DNA for the CDR3 is TGTGCCAGCAGCAGTAGCGGGTCAGCATACAATGAGCAGTTCTTC. This encodes CASSSSGSAYNEQFF.

V usage is TRBV6-5 and J usage is TRBJ2-2, with D tentatively TRBD1 (6 bases). Germline V CDR1 and CDR2: MNHEY, SVGAGI. Trimming stripped 3 bases from V and 6 bases from J, with 11 bases between. This CDR3 is 14 amino acids long. This CDR3 is CASSYGRGPGELFF. The CDR3 nucleotides read TGTGCCAGCAGTTATGGCAGGGGCCCCGGGGAGCTGTTTTTT.